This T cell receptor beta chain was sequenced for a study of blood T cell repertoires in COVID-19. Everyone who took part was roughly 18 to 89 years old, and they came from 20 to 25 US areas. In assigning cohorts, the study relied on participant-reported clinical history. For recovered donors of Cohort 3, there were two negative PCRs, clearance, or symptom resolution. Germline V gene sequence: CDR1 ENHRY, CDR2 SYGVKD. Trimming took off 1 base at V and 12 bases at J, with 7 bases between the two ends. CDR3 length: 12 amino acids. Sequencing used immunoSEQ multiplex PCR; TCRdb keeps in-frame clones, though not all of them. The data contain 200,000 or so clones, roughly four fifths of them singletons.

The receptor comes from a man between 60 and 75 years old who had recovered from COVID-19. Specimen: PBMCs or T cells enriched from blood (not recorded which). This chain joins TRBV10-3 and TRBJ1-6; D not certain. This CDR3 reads CAISELAEPLHF. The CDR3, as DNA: TGTGCCATCAGTGAGTTGGCCGAACCCCTCCACTTT.